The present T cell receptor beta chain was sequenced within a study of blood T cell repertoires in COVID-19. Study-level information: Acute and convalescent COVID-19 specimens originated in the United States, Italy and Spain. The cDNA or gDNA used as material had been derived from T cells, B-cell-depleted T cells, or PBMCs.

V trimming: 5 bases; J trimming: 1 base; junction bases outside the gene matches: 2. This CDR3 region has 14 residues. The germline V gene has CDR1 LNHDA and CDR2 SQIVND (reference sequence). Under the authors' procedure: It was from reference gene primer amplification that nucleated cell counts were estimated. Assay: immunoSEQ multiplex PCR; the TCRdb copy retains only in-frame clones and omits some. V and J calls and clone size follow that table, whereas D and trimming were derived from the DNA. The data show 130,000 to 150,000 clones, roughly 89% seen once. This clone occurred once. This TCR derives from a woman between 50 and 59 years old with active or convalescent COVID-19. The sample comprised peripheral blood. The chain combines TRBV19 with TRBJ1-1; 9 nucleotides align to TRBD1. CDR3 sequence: CASSGGQGNTEAFF. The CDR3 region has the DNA TGTGCCAGTAGTGGGGGACAGGGGAACACTGAAGCTTTCTTT. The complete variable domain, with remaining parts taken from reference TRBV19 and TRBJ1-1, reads DGGITQSPKYLFRKEGQNVTLSCEQNLNHDAMYWYRQDPGQGLRLIYYSQIVNDFQKGDIAEGYSVSREKKESFPLTVTSAQKNPTAFYLCASSGGQGNTEAFFGQGTRLTVV.